This TCR beta chain came from a study of vaccination effects on CD4 cells after COVID-19. Method: immunoSEQ multiplex PCR; TCRdb's copy keeps in-frame clones and lacks some. The sample carries around 50,000 clones, 50% to 70% recorded once. When nine to ten days of culture had elapsed, CD4+ T cells were isolated. V lost 1 base to trimming and J lost 5 bases, with 14 bases between them. Germline assignment: CDR1 LGHDT and CDR2 YNNKEL (reference sequence). CDR3 length equals 15 residues. A note on this clone: Its specificity is unknown.

The receptor's source is a human donor who received a COVID-19 vaccine. J is TRBJ1-1 and V is TRBV3-1 (or the pseudogene TRBV3-2), with D possibly matching TRBD1 (5 bases). Sequenced here: CD4+ T cells from PBMCs cultured without peptide, sampled before COVID-19 vaccination. The CDR3 nucleotides read TGTGCCAGCAGCCAAGGGATTCAGGCAGGGACTGAAGCTTTCTTT. This gives the protein CASSQGIQAGTEAFF.